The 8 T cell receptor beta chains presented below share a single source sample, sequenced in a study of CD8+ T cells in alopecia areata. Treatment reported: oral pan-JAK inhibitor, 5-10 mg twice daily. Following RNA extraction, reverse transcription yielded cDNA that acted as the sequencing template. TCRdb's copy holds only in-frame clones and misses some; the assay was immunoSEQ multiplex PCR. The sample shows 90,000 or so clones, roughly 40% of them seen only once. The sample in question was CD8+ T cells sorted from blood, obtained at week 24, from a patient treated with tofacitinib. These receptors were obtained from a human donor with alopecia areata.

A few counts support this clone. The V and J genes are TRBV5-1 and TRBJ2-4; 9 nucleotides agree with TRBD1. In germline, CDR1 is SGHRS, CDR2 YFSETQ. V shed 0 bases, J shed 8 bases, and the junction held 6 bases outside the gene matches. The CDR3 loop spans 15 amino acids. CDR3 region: CASSLATDRGDIQYF. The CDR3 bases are TGCGCCAGCAGCTTGGCCACGGACAGGGGTGACATTCAGTACTTC.

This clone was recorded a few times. The CDR3 sequence is CSVEEGQAYEQYF. The CDR3 DNA is TGCAGCGTTGAAGAAGGGCAGGCCTACGAGCAGTACTTC. The chain uses TRBV29-1 and TRBJ2-7; D unclear. Germline CDR1 and CDR2: SQVTM and ANQGSEA. Trimming stripped 0 bases from V and 2 bases from J, with 8 bases between. The CDR3 length is 13 residues.

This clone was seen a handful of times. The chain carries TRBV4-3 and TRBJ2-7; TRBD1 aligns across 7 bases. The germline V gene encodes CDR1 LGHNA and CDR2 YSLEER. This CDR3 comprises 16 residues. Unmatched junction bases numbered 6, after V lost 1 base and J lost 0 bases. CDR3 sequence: CASSQAIRDSSYEQYF. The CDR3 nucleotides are TGCGCCAGCAGCCAAGCGATTCGGGACAGCTCCTACGAGCAGTACTTC.

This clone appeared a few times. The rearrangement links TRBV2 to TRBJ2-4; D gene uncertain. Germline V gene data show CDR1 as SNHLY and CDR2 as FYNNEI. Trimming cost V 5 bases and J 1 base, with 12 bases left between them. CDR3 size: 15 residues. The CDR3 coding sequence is TGTGCCAGCAGTACGGGCCCAGGTGCCAAAAACATTCAGTACTTC. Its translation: CASSTGPGAKNIQYF.

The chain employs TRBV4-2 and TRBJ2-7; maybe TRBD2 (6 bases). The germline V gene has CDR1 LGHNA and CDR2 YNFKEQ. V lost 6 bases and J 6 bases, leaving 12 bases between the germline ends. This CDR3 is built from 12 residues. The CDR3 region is CASSHIGGEQYF. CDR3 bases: TGTGCCAGCAGTCACATCGGGGGCGAGCAGTACTTC.

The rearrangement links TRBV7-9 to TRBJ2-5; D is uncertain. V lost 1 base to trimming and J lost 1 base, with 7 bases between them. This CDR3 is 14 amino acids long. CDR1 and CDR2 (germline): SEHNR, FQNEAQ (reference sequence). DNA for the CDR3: TGTGCCAGCAGCTTAGTCGGCAGCCAAGAGACCCAGTACTTC. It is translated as CASSLVGSQETQYF.

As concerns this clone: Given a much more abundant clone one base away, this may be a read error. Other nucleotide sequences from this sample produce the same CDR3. The CDR3 protein is CATGVYRETQYF. CDR3 sequence (DNA): TGCGCCACCGGGGTCTACCGGGAGACCCAGTACTTC. The chain recombines TRBV6-5 with TRBJ2-5, with a weak D call TRBD2 (5 bases). The CDR3 sequence is 12 residues long. The V gene's germline CDR1 is MNHEY and CDR2 SVGAGI.

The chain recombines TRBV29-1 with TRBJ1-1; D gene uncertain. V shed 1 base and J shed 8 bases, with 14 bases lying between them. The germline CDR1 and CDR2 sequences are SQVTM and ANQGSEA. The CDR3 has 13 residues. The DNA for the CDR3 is TGCAGCGTTGAAGCTCCCCCCGGAAACGAAGCTTTCTTT. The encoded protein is CSVEAPPGNEAFF.